This T cell receptor (beta chain) came from a study of glioma-infiltrating T cells (dated by TCRdb to 2016 to 2017). Regarding the study in general: The low-grade gliomas were WHO grade II oligodendrogliomas or astrocytomas, while the glioblastomas were WHO grade IV tumors sampled at initial diagnosis rather than at recurrent diagnosis. Three low-grade glioma patients, several primary glioblastoma patients, and three non-glioma patients who contributed non-neoplastic brain tissue made up the paired cohort. Each tissue-infiltrating repertoire was compared with the same patient's peripheral blood repertoire to measure divergence between tissue and blood T-cell populations. Blood libraries targeted about 4.5- to 11-fold sequencing coverage of about 920,000 peripheral T cells. Sequencing of TCR alpha- and beta-chain repertoires was performed on glioma tissue, on non-neoplastic brain tissue, and on matched peripheral blood mononuclear cells. Before surgery, glioma patients were given dexamethasone for six or fewer days. What the work shows at the level of the full study, not this receptor alone: VJ-independent divergence between tissue and blood was lower than expected in non-neoplastic patients but higher than expected in all gliomas, particularly low-grade gliomas. Patients with low tissue-blood divergence were marked by a signature set of shared blood CDR3 motifs, and that set was depleted in highly divergent patients. The group comparisons were based on small numbers of patients: three non-neoplastic, three low-grade glioma and roughly eight glioblastoma patients. Only a very small number of CDR3 sequences turned up in both tissue and blood, a result put down to high CDR3 diversity combined with limited sampling.

On this clonotype itself: It has no known antigen specificity. No much larger clone exists at a distance of one base, and base qualities are not known.

The iRepertoire nested amplicon-rescue multiplex PCR (arm-PCR) platform was used to amplify TCR alpha and beta CDR3 regions from RNA. The input for one-step reverse transcription and amplification was about 100-400 ng of tissue mRNA or PBMC total RNA. Following bead purification, Illumina adapters were added by a secondary multiplex PCR, and the libraries were gel-purified between 200 and 400 bp. Demultiplexing relied on internal 6-nucleotide barcodes carried by the libraries. The libraries were sequenced on an Illumina MiSeq using 2x220 or 2x250 nucleotide paired-end reads. The paper's data handling went like this. FLASH 1.2.11 was used to merge paired reads, and BWA-MEM then aligned the reads to the GRCh37 human genome before TRA and TRB reads were extracted. V and J assignment used an IMGT-derived reference of cassette sequences and CDR3 motifs that included pseudogenes. Three-frame translation of reads was performed, and productive CDR3s were defined as those with a C...FGXG motif and no stop codons. Unique combinations of V-J cassette pair and CDR3 amino acid sequence were defined as clonotypes. Reads were filtered by Hamming distance, thresholded by each sample's sequence error rate in mapped regions. Through fastp at Q25 and MiXCR, TCRdb rebuilt clones from the public reads, retaining in-frame beta chains. Every distinct CDR3 protein forms one entry, paired with its most common genes and DNA. None of the V and J calls come from the authors' own analysis; TCRdb made them. Counted in this sample were 400,000 or so distinct CDR3 sequences; 41% of them appeared once. The ten largest make up around 12% of the sample.

Surgical brain or tumor specimens were cryofrozen in liquid nitrogen immediately after resection, and peripheral blood cells were collected concurrently. Trimming takes 2 bases from V and 5 bases from J, and the germline ends sit 16 bases apart. The CDR3 runs 16 amino acids, cysteine and phenylalanine included. The only DNA kept is the CDR3, 48 bases in frame from the first base. CDR1 is given as MDHEN and CDR2 as SYDVKM, both from the germline V gene. Sample: glioma tissue, nonneoplastic brain tissue, or PBMCs (not recorded which). The V and J segments used are TRBV28 and TRBJ2-1; a tentative D match to TRBD1 spans 5 bases. The sequence was obtained from a human donor with low-grade glioma or glioblastoma, undergoing nonglioma brain surgery, or in good health (not recorded which). The sequenced DNA: TGTGCCAGCAGTTTACCCGCGTTCAGGGATGACAATGAGCAGTTCTTC. This yields the protein CASSLPAFRDDNEQFF. The full variable domain, completed from the reference TRBV28 and TRBJ2-1 proteins outside the CDR3, reads DVKVTQSSRYLVKRTGEKVFLECVQDMDHENMFWYRQDPGLGLRLIYFSYDVKMKEKGDIPEGYSVSREKKERFSLILESASTNQTSMYLCASSLPAFRDDNEQFFGPGTRLTVL.